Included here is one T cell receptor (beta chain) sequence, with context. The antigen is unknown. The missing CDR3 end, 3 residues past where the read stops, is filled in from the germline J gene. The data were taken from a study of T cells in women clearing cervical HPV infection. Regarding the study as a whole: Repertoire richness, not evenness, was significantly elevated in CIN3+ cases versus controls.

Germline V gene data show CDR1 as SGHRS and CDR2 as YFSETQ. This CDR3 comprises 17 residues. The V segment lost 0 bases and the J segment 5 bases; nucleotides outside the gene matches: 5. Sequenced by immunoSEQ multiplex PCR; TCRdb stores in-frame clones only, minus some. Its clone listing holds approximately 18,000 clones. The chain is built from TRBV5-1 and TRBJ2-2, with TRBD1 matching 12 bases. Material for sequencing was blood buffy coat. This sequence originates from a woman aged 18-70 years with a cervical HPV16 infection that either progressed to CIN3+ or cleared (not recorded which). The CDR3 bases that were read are TGCGCCAGCAGCTTGGCCGGGACAGGGGGCGATACCGGGGAG. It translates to CASSLAGTGGDTGE. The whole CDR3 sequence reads CASSLAGTGGDTGELFF.